Listed below are T cell receptor beta chains from one sample, sequenced in a study of neurological immune-mediated disorders. TCRdb re-derived calls from the 5' RACE reads in MiXCR, one entry per CDR3 protein. The repertoire includes 87,000 or so distinct CDR3 sequences, around 3.4% of them detected once, and around 5.5% sits in the top ten. Sequencing was carried out using PBMCs. Receptors originate from a woman aged 18-30 years with multiple sclerosis. CDR3s include the opening cysteine and the closing phenylalanine or tryptophan. A D gene is named only where the DNA matches it firmly.

v_gene	j_gene	d_gene	CDR3aa
TRBV20-1	TRBJ2-6	.	CSARKRTGANVLTF
TRBV3-1	TRBJ2-1	.	CASSQIRQVYNEQFF
TRBV7-8	TRBJ2-3	TRBD1	CASSRDRVGTDTQYF
TRBV20-1	TRBJ1-1	.	CSARSANTEAFF
TRBV18	TRBJ1-1	.	CASSPLSPPINTEAFF
TRBV5-1	TRBJ2-3	.	CASSLNSGESTDTQYF
TRBV20-1	TRBJ2-5	.	CSAPSQVLQETQYF
TRBV12-3/TRBV12-4	TRBJ2-2	.	CASTSRGAGWGTGELFF
TRBV29-1	TRBJ2-3	TRBD1	CSVVGRGSTDTQYF
TRBV10-3	TRBJ2-7	TRBD1	CAIGGTGEGYEQYF
TRBV5-1	TRBJ1-1	.	CASSPTTGPLNTEAFF
TRBV5-1	TRBJ2-5	TRBD2	CASVVGNSGGAWQETQYF
TRBV5-5	TRBJ1-1	TRBD1	CASSFRDSMNTEAFF
TRBV6-1	TRBJ1-3	.	CASSDRYSGNTIYF
TRBV5-6	TRBJ2-5	.	CASSLLPGLTQETQYF
TRBV10-3	TRBJ1-5	.	CAISDVQLNQPQHF
TRBV27	TRBJ2-1	TRBD2	CAGELAGHEQFF